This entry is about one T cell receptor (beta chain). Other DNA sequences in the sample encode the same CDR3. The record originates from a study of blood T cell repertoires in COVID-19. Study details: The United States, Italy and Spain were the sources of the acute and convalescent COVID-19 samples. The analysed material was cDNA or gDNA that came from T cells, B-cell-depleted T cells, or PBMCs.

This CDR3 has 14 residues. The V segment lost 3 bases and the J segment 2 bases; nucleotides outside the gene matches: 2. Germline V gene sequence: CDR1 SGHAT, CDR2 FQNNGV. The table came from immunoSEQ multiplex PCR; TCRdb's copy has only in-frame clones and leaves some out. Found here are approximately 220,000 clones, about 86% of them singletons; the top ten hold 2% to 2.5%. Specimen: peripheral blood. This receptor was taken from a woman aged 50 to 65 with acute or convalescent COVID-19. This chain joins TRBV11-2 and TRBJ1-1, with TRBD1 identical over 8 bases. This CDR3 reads CASSFDRGNTEAFF. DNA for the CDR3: TGTGCCAGCAGCTTTGACAGGGGAAACACTGAAGCTTTCTTT.